This T cell receptor beta chain was retrieved from a study of radiotherapy plus CTLA-4 blockade in lung cancer. Whole-study context: There were objective responses in 18% of patients, and approximately 30% had disease control.

Of note for this clone: No antigen is known for it.

Libraries were prepared by immunoSEQ multiplex PCR; TCRdb keeps only in-frame clonotypes and omits some of them. The sample shows roughly 50,000 clones, around 76% of them seen only once. Overall study findings and caveats: Increased serum interferon-beta after radiation also reportedly predicted response strongly.

The V and J ends lost 8 bases and 0 bases respectively, with 8 bases between them. From germline, CDR1 is WSHSY and CDR2 SAAADI. CDR3 size: 13 residues. The receptor was isolated from a human donor with non-small cell lung cancer who had stable disease on radiotherapy plus ipilimumab. V is TRBV10-2 and J is TRBJ2-1; perhaps TRBD2 as D (6 bases). Sequenced material: peripheral blood, taken from a patient treated with radiotherapy plus ipilimumab. The CDR3 reads CASRDSSYNEQFF. CDR3 DNA: TGCGCCAGCCGGGACTCCTCCTACAATGAGCAGTTCTTC.